This is a list of T cell receptor beta chains from one sample in a study of T-cell memory formation after mild COVID-19. TCRdb processed the 5' RACE reads anew with MiXCR; each CDR3 protein has one entry. Seen here are around 340,000 distinct CDR3 sequences, 12% to 15% observed once, and the top ten hold 22%. The sample was PBMCs or a T cell subset sorted from them (not recorded which). These TCRs come from a man in his late teens or twenties who had mild COVID-19 (a few samples of this study predate the infection). Cell type and time point are not known. Both conserved end residues are part of each CDR3. Fields, in order: J gene, V gene, D gene, clone size, CDR3 DNA, CDR3 protein. A D gene is named only where the DNA matches it firmly. Some rows mark clone size as missing; the rest say once, few, many or name a class of expanded clone.

J gene: TRBJ1-2; V gene: TRBV5-4; D gene: NA; clone size: NA; CDR3 DNA: TGTGCCAGCAGCCAAAATCGAGGGACCTATGGCTACACCTTC; CDR3 protein: CASSQNRGTYGYTF
J gene: TRBJ2-7; V gene: TRBV6-2/TRBV6-3; D gene: NA; clone size: few; CDR3 DNA: TGTGCCAGCAGTTATCGAGGGGCCGCCTCCGAGCAGTACTTC; CDR3 protein: CASSYRGAASEQYF
J gene: TRBJ2-5; V gene: TRBV28; D gene: TRBD1; clone size: NA; CDR3 DNA: TGTGCCAGCAGTTTCAGGGACAGGGGGCGAGAGACCCAGTACTTC; CDR3 protein: CASSFRDRGRETQYF
J gene: TRBJ2-5; V gene: TRBV5-4; D gene: NA; clone size: NA; CDR3 DNA: TGTGCCAGCAGGGATGCGAGGCGGCGAGAGACCCAGTACTTC; CDR3 protein: CASRDARRRETQYF
J gene: TRBJ1-2; V gene: TRBV7-2; D gene: NA; clone size: NA; CDR3 DNA: TGTGCCAGCAGCTTAACGGCAGGGGCAGATGGCTACACCTTC; CDR3 protein: CASSLTAGADGYTF
J gene: TRBJ2-7; V gene: TRBV27; D gene: TRBD1; clone size: many; CDR3 DNA: TGTGCCAGCAGTTCCCGGACAGGGATGACGGCCTACGAGCAGTACTTC; CDR3 protein: CASSSRTGMTAYEQYF
J gene: TRBJ2-5; V gene: TRBV28; D gene: NA; clone size: few; CDR3 DNA: TGTGCCAGCAGTTACGGGACTGCCCGGGAGACCCAGTACTTC; CDR3 protein: CASSYGTARETQYF
J gene: TRBJ1-2; V gene: TRBV5-1; D gene: TRBD1; clone size: few; CDR3 DNA: TGCGCCAGCAGCTTGGTGACAGGGGGGAGAAACTATGGCTACACCTTC; CDR3 protein: CASSLVTGGRNYGYTF
J gene: TRBJ1-1; V gene: TRBV6-5; D gene: NA; clone size: few; CDR3 DNA: TGTGCCAGCAGTTATAGTCAGGAGAACACTGAAGCTTTCTTT; CDR3 protein: CASSYSQENTEAFF
J gene: TRBJ1-4; V gene: TRBV5-1; D gene: TRBD1; clone size: NA; CDR3 DNA: TGCGCCAGCAGCGGACAGGGCCAAGGGGAAAAACTGTTTTTT; CDR3 protein: CASSGQGQGEKLFF
J gene: TRBJ2-2; V gene: TRBV5-4; D gene: TRBD2; clone size: NA; CDR3 DNA: TGTGCCAGCAGCTTACAGCGGGGTACGAACACCGGGGAGCTGTTTTTT; CDR3 protein: CASSLQRGTNTGELFF
J gene: TRBJ2-1; V gene: TRBV10-2; D gene: NA; clone size: NA; CDR3 DNA: TGCGCCAGCACGCAGGGCCTGTACAATGAGCAGTTCTTC; CDR3 protein: CASTQGLYNEQFF
J gene: TRBJ1-6; V gene: TRBV12-3/TRBV12-4; D gene: NA; clone size: few; CDR3 DNA: TGTGCCACCAAAAACACCCGGGGGGATTCACCCCTCCACTTT; CDR3 protein: CATKNTRGDSPLHF
J gene: TRBJ1-5; V gene: TRBV4-3; D gene: NA; clone size: few; CDR3 DNA: TGCGCCAGCAGCCAAGGGAGGGGGAGTCAGCCCCAGCATTTT; CDR3 protein: CASSQGRGSQPQHF
J gene: TRBJ1-1; V gene: TRBV7-9; D gene: NA; clone size: few; CDR3 DNA: TGTGCCAGCAGCCAGTCGGTCAGGACAGTAAAGAACACTGAAGCTTTCTTT; CDR3 protein: CASSQSVRTVKNTEAFF
J gene: TRBJ1-6; V gene: TRBV6-5; D gene: NA; clone size: NA; CDR3 DNA: TGTGCCAGCAAATTCGGAAGCTCCTATAATTCACCCCTCCACTTT; CDR3 protein: CASKFGSSYNSPLHF
J gene: TRBJ1-5; V gene: TRBV20-1; D gene: TRBD1; clone size: NA; CDR3 DNA: TGCAGTGCTAGAGCCTTTCAGGGGGCGAGCAATCAGCCCCAGCATTTT; CDR3 protein: CSARAFQGASNQPQHF
J gene: TRBJ1-5; V gene: TRBV5-1; D gene: NA; clone size: NA; CDR3 DNA: TGCGCCAGCAGCTTGGGGGCCGGAACCCAGCCCCAGCATTTT; CDR3 protein: CASSLGAGTQPQHF
J gene: TRBJ2-3; V gene: TRBV12-3/TRBV12-4; D gene: TRBD1; clone size: many; CDR3 DNA: TGTGCCAGCAGTTTAGTGTCCACAGGGGGTAGAGATACGCAGTATTTT; CDR3 protein: CASSLVSTGGRDTQYF
J gene: TRBJ2-1; V gene: TRBV27; D gene: NA; clone size: few; CDR3 DNA: TGTGCCAGCAGTCGCCATACTGGGAATGAGCAGTTCTTC; CDR3 protein: CASSRHTGNEQFF
J gene: TRBJ2-3; V gene: TRBV5-1; D gene: TRBD2; clone size: once; CDR3 DNA: TGCGCCAGCAGCTGGGCGGGGGTCGGCACAGATACGCAGTATTTT; CDR3 protein: CASSWAGVGTDTQYF
J gene: TRBJ2-3; V gene: TRBV25-1; D gene: TRBD1; clone size: NA; CDR3 DNA: TGTGCCAGCAGTCCCGGACAGGGGGGAGACACAGATACGCAGTATTTT; CDR3 protein: CASSPGQGGDTDTQYF
J gene: TRBJ2-3; V gene: TRBV20-1; D gene: TRBD2; clone size: few; CDR3 DNA: TGCAGTGCTAGAGTGGGACTAGACTTTTTGCGGGATACGCAGTATTTT; CDR3 protein: CSARVGLDFLRDTQYF
J gene: TRBJ2-3; V gene: TRBV20-1; D gene: NA; clone size: few; CDR3 DNA: TGCAGTGCGAGGCAGGGTGGGACAGATACGCAGTATTTT; CDR3 protein: CSARQGGTDTQYF
J gene: TRBJ2-1; V gene: TRBV5-4; D gene: TRBD2; clone size: NA; CDR3 DNA: TGTGCCAGCAGCTTGGGTAGCGGGGGATACAATGAGCAGTTCTTC; CDR3 protein: CASSLGSGGYNEQFF
J gene: TRBJ2-5; V gene: TRBV5-1; D gene: NA; clone size: many; CDR3 DNA: TGCGCCAGCAGTGTCTGGTCTAACCAAGAGACCCAGTACTTC; CDR3 protein: CASSVWSNQETQYF
J gene: TRBJ2-5; V gene: TRBV5-1; D gene: NA; clone size: few; CDR3 DNA: TGCGCCAGCAGTAAGGAAGTACCAGAGACCCAGTACTTC; CDR3 protein: CASSKEVPETQYF
J gene: TRBJ1-5; V gene: TRBV7-9; D gene: NA; clone size: NA; CDR3 DNA: TGTGCCAGCAGTTCTTTTAGGGGGAAACGCAATCAGCCCCAGCATTTT; CDR3 protein: CASSSFRGKRNQPQHF
J gene: TRBJ1-2; V gene: TRBV10-3; D gene: NA; clone size: few; CDR3 DNA: TGTGCCATCAGTTGGGGTTTAGTTCGAAACTATGGCTACACCTTC; CDR3 protein: CAISWGLVRNYGYTF
J gene: TRBJ1-6; V gene: TRBV4-1; D gene: NA; clone size: many; CDR3 DNA: TGCGCCAGCAGCCAAGAGTGGGGGCGGAATTCACCCCTCCACTTT; CDR3 protein: CASSQEWGRNSPLHF
J gene: TRBJ2-3; V gene: TRBV7-2; D gene: NA; clone size: NA; CDR3 DNA: TGTGCCAGCAGCTCCCAGCATAGCACAGATACGCAGTATTTT; CDR3 protein: CASSSQHSTDTQYF
J gene: TRBJ2-7; V gene: TRBV5-1; D gene: TRBD1; clone size: NA; CDR3 DNA: TGCGCCAGCAGCTTGGCCGGGACAGGGGGACGCTACGAGCAGTACTTC; CDR3 protein: CASSLAGTGGRYEQYF
J gene: TRBJ2-7; V gene: TRBV29-1; D gene: NA; clone size: NA; CDR3 DNA: TGCAGCGCCGAAGAGGGCTACGAGCAGTACTTC; CDR3 protein: CSAEEGYEQYF
J gene: TRBJ2-5; V gene: TRBV5-4; D gene: TRBD1; clone size: few; CDR3 DNA: TGTGCCAGCAGCCCCGAACAGGGGAAGGGGACCCAGTACTTC; CDR3 protein: CASSPEQGKGTQYF
J gene: TRBJ2-5; V gene: TRBV7-2; D gene: TRBD2; clone size: NA; CDR3 DNA: TGTGCCAGCAAGCGGGGGGCGGGAGAGACCCAGTACTTC; CDR3 protein: CASKRGAGETQYF
J gene: TRBJ2-1; V gene: TRBV12-3/TRBV12-4; D gene: TRBD1; clone size: NA; CDR3 DNA: TGTGCCAGCACCTTAAACCGGGACAGAAGAGACAATGAGCAGTTCTTC; CDR3 protein: CASTLNRDRRDNEQFF
J gene: TRBJ1-5; V gene: TRBV6-5; D gene: NA; clone size: few; CDR3 DNA: TGTGCCAGCTCGACTGGAGGGAATCAGCCCCAGCATTTT; CDR3 protein: CASSTGGNQPQHF
J gene: TRBJ1-3; V gene: TRBV9; D gene: NA; clone size: few; CDR3 DNA: TGTGCCAGCAGCGTAGCTTCCGGGTCTCCAGGAAACACCATATATTTT; CDR3 protein: CASSVASGSPGNTIYF
J gene: TRBJ2-1; V gene: TRBV12-3/TRBV12-4; D gene: TRBD2; clone size: few; CDR3 DNA: TGTGCCAGCAGTTTCCCGACTAGCTCCTCGGATGAGCAGTTCTTC; CDR3 protein: CASSFPTSSSDEQFF